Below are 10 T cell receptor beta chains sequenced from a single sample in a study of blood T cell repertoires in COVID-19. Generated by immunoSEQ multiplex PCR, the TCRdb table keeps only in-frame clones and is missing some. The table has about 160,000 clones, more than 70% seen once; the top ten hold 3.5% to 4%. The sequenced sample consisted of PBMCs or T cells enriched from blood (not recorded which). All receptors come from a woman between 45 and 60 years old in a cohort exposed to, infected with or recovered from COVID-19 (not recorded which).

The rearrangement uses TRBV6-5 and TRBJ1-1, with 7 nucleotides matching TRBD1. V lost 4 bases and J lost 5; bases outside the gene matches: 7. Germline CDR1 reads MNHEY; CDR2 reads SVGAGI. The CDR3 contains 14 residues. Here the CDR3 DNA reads TGTGCCAGCAGTTTCACAGGGGCGGGAACTGAAGCTTTCTTT. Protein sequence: CASSFTGAGTEAFF.

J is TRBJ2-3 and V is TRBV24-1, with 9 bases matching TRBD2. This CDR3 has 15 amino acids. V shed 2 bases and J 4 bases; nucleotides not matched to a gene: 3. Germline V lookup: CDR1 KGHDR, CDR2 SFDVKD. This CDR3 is CATSDSGLAADTQYF. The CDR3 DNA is TGTGCCACCAGTGATTCGGGACTAGCTGCAGATACGCAGTATTTT.

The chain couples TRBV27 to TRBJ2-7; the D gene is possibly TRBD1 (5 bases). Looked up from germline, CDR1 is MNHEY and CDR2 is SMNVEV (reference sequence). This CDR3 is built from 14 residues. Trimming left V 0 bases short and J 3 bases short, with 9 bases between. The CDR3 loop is CASSLSGASYEQYF. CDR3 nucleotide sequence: TGTGCCAGCAGTTTATCAGGGGCTAGCTACGAGCAGTACTTC.

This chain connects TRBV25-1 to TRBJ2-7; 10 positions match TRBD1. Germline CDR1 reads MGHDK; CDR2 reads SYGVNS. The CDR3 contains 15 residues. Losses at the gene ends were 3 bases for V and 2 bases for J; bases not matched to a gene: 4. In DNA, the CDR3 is TGTGCCAGCAGTGATCAAGGGACAGGGGCCTACGAGCAGTACTTC. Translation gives CASSDQGTGAYEQYF.

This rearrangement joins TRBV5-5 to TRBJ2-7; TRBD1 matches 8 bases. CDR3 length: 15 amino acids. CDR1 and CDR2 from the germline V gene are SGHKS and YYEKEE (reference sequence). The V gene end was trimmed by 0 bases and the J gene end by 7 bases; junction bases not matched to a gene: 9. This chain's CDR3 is CASSLGGTGLEEQYF. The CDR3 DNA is TGTGCCAGCAGCTTGGGCGGGACAGGCTTGGAAGAGCAGTACTTC. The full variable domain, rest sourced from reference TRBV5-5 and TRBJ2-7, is DAGVTQSPTHLIKTRGQQVTLRCSPISGHKSVSWYQQVLGQGPQFIFQYYEKEERGRGNFPDRFSARQFPNYSSELNVNALLLGDSALYLCASSLGGTGLEEQYFGPGTRLTVT.

CDR3 DNA sequence: TGTGCCAGCAGATTTAGCCGGGAGGGCTACACCTTC. This sequence encodes CASRFSREGYTF. V and J are TRBV5-8 and TRBJ1-2; D ambiguous. Trimming shortened V by 5 bases and J by 8 bases, and 13 bases separated the two germline ends. This CDR3 comprises 12 residues. Germline CDR1 is SGHTS and CDR2 is YDEGEE.

The CDR3 sequence is CASSLGQLTGELFF. The DNA of the CDR3 is TGTGCCAGCAGTTTAGGACAGTTAACCGGGGAGCTGTTTTTT. The chain links TRBV28 to TRBJ2-2; the D gene is possibly TRBD1 (6 bases). V was trimmed by 2 bases and J by 5 bases, leaving 9 bases between them. The V gene's germline CDR1 is MDHEN and CDR2 SYDVKM. The CDR3 loop spans 14 amino acids.

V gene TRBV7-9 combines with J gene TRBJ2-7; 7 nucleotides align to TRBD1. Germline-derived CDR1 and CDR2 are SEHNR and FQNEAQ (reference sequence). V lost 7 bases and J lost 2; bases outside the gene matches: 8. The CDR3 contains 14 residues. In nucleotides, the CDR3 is TGTGCCAGCACCCTCGACAGGGCTCCCTACGAGCAGTACTTC. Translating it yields CASTLDRAPYEQYF.

CDR3 amino acids: CASSFGTSGTDTQYF. The CDR3 region has the DNA TGCGCCAGCAGCTTCGGGACTAGCGGGACAGATACGCAGTATTTT. This chain connects TRBV5-1 to TRBJ2-3; 12 bases are a match to TRBD2. CDR1 and CDR2 (germline): SGHRS, YFSETQ. This CDR3 has 15 residues. V shed 2 bases, J shed 3 bases, and the junction held 1 base outside the gene matches.

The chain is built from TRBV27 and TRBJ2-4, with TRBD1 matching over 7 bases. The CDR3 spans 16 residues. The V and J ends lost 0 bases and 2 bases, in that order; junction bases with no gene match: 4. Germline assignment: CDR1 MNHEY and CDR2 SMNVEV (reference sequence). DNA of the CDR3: TGTGCCAGCAGTTTATCCTCACAGGGGTCCAAAAACATTCAGTACTTC. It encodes CASSLSSQGSKNIQYF.